Presented here are 8 T cell receptor beta chains from one specimen sequenced in a study of cytomegalovirus exposure and HLA in healthy donors. A multiplex PCR was run with 60 Vbeta primers and 13 Jbeta primers. The table came from immunoSEQ multiplex PCR; TCRdb's copy has only in-frame clones and leaves some out. The sample shows roughly 220,000 clones, around four fifths of them seen only once. Sequencing used PBMCs. The receptors were gathered from a man in his forties or fifties in good health and CMV-seronegative.

The rearrangement joins TRBV2 to TRBJ2-3; TRBD1 aligns across 7 bases. Germline values: CDR1 SNHLY, CDR2 FYNNEI. Trimming cost V 7 bases and J 5 bases; bases outside gene matches: 3. This CDR3 has 12 amino acids. The DNA of the CDR3 is TGTGCCAGCACAGACAGGGTAGATACGCAGTATTTT. Residues: CASTDRVDTQYF. Combining the CDR3 with reference TRBV2 and TRBJ2-3 gives the whole variable domain EPEVTQTPSHQVTQMGQEVILRCVPISNHLYFYWYRQILGQKVEFLVSFYNNEISEKSEIFDDQFSVERPDGSNFTLKIRSTKLEDSAMYFCASTDRVDTQYFGPGTRLTVL.

This clone was observed once. This chain joins TRBV5-6 and TRBJ2-5; 8 bases match TRBD2. The CDR3 loop spans 15 amino acids. CDR1 SGHDT and CDR2 YYEEEE come from the germline V gene. V lost 4 bases to trimming and J lost 5 bases; unmatched junction nucleotides: 10. The CDR3 nucleotides read TGTGCCAGCAGCAATAGGGCGGGAGGTTTGGAGACCCAGTACTTC. It yields the protein CASSNRAGGLETQYF.

This chain joins TRBV15 and TRBJ2-7; D may be TRBD2 (6 bases). V lost 4 bases, J lost 6 bases, and 13 bases lay in between. CDR1 LNHNV and CDR2 YYDKDF come from the germline V gene (reference sequence). The CDR3 extends over 13 amino acids. This CDR3 is CATSIGRRVEQYF. The CDR3 DNA is TGTGCCACCAGCATAGGGAGGAGGGTCGAGCAGTACTTC.

V gene TRBV7-9 combines with J gene TRBJ2-5, with D maybe TRBD1 (6 bases). V was trimmed by 5 bases and J by 4 bases, leaving 17 bases between them. The CDR3 extends over 15 amino acids. Germline loops: CDR1 SEHNR, CDR2 FQNEAQ (reference sequence). As DNA, the CDR3 is TGTGCCAGCAGCCCAACACAGGGAATGGGAGAGACCCAGTACTTC. This codes for CASSPTQGMGETQYF. The full variable domain, in which reference TRBV7-9 and TRBJ2-5 provide the parts outside the CDR3, is DTGVSQNPRHKITKRGQNVTFRCDPISEHNRLYWYRQTLGQGPEFLTYFQNEAQLEKSRLLSDRFSAERPKGSFSTLEIQRTEQGDSAMYLCASSPTQGMGETQYFGPGTRLLVL.

The DNA of the CDR3 is TGTGCCAGCAGCTTAGGGACAGTCAATGAGGTCAATGAGCAGTTCTTC. Its translation: CASSLGTVNEVNEQFF. This chain connects TRBV7-7 to TRBJ2-1, with D tentatively TRBD1 (6 bases). With 1 base removed from V and 6 bases from J, the gap between germline ends came to 16 bases. CDR1 SSHAT and CDR2 FNYEAQ come from the germline V gene (reference sequence). This CDR3 contains 16 residues.

The V and J genes are TRBV4-1 and TRBJ2-2; D may be TRBD2 (5 bases). Trimming shortened V by 3 bases and J by 6 bases, and 11 bases separated the two germline ends. The germline V gene has CDR1 MGHRA and CDR2 YSYEKL. CDR3 size: 14 residues. The CDR3 bases are TGCGCCAGCAGCCAGCCCGAGGGAGCCGGGGAGCTGTTTTTT. Translating it yields CASSQPEGAGELFF.

The chain is built from TRBV9 and TRBJ2-6; D may be TRBD2 (5 bases). V was pared by 5 bases and J by 4 bases, with 16 bases between. Germline lookup yields CDR1 SGDLS and CDR2 YYNGEE. The CDR3 sequence is 16 residues long. The CDR3 is CASSLALYQGANVLTF. CDR3 nucleotides: TGTGCCAGCAGTTTAGCGCTATATCAGGGGGCCAACGTCCTGACTTTC.

The chain carries TRBV29-1 and TRBJ2-2, with TRBD2 identical over 8 bases. V lost 1 base to trimming and J lost 2 bases; unmatched junction nucleotides: 6. CDR1 and CDR2 from the germline V gene are SQVTM and ANQGSEA. This CDR3 is 16 amino acids long. The CDR3 protein is CSVEVTSVTNTGELFF. The DNA for the CDR3 is TGCAGCGTTGAAGTGACTAGCGTTACAAACACCGGGGAGCTGTTTTTT.